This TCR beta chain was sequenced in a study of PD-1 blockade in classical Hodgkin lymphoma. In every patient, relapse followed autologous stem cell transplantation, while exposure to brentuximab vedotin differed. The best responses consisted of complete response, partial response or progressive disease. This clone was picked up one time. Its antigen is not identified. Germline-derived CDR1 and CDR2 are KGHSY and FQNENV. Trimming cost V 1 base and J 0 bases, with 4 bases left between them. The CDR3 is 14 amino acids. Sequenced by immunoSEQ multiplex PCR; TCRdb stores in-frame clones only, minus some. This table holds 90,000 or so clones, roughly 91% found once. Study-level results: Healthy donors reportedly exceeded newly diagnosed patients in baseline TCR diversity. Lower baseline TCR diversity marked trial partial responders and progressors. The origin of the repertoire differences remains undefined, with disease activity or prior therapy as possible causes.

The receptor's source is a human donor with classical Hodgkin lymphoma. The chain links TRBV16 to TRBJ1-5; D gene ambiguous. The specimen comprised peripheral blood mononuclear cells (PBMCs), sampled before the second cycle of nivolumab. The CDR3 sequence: CASSQFSSNQPQHF. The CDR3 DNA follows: TGTGCCAGCAGCCAATTCTCTAGCAATCAGCCCCAGCATTTT.